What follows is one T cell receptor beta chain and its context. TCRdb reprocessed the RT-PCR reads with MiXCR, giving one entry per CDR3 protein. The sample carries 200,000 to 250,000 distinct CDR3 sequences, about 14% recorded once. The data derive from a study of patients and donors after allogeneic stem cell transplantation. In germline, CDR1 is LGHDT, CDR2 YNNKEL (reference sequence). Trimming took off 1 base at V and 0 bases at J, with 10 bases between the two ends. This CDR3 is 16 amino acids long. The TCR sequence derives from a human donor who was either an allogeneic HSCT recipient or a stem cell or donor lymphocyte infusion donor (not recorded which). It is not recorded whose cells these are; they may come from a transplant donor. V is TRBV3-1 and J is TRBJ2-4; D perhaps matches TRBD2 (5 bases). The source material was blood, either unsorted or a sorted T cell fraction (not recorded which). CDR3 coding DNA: TGTGCCAGCAGCCAAGGGCTAGCCGTAGCCAAAAACATTCAGTACTTC. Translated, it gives CASSQGLAVAKNIQYF.